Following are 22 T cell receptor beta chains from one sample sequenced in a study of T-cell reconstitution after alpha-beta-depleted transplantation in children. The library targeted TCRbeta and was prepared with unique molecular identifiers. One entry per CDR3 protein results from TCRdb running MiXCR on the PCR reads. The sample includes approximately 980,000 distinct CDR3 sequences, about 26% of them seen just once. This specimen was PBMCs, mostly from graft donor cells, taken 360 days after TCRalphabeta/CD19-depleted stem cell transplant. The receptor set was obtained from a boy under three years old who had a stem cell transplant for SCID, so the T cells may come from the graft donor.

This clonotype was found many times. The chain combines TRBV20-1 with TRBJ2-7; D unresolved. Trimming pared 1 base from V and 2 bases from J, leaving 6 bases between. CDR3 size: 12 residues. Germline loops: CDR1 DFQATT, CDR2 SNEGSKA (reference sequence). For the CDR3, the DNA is TGCAGTGCTAGAGCTACTGCCTACGAGCAGTACTTC. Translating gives CSARATAYEQYF.

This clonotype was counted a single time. As DNA, the CDR3 is TGCGCCAGCAGCTCTTTCCCGGGGCCCTCGGGGGAAAAACTGTTTTTT. Amino acid sequence: CASSSFPGPSGEKLFF. The chain uses TRBV5-1 and TRBJ1-4; a possible D gene is TRBD1 (5 bases). Germline loops: CDR1 SGHRS, CDR2 YFSETQ. The CDR3 is made up of 16 amino acids. V dropped 3 bases and J dropped 8 bases, with 20 bases sitting between them. The full variable domain, completed using reference TRBV5-1 and TRBJ1-4, is KAGVTQTPRYLIKTRGQQVTLSCSPISGHRSVSWYQQTPGQGLQFLFEYFSETQRNKGNFPGRFSGRQFSNSRSEMNVSTLELGDSALYLCASSSFPGPSGEKLFFGSGTQLSVL.

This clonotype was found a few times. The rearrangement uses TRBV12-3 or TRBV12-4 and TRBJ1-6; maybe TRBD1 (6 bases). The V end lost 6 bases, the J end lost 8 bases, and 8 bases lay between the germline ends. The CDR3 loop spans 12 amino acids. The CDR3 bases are TGTGCCAGCAGCCCAGGGGATTCACCCCTCCACTTT. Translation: CASSPGDSPLHF.

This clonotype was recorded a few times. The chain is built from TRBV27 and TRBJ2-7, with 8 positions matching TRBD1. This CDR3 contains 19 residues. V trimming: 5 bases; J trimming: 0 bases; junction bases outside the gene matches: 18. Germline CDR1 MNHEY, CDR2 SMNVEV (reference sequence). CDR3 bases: TGTGCCAGCAGTCCATTGCTTCCTGCAGGGGGCCTCATCTCCTACGAGCAGTACTTC. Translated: CASSPLLPAGGLISYEQYF.

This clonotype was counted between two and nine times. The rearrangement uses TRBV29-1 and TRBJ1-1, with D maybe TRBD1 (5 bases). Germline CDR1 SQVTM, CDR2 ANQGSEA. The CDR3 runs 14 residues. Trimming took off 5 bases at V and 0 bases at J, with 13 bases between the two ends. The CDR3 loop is CSVRQGRMNTEAFF. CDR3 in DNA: TGCAGCGTTCGGCAGGGCAGAATGAACACTGAAGCTTTCTTT. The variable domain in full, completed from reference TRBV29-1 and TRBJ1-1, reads SAVISQKPSRDICQRGTSLTIQCQVDSQVTMMFWYRQQPGQSLTLIATANQGSEATYESGFVIDKFPISRPNLTFSTLTVSNMSPEDSSIYLCSVRQGRMNTEAFFGQGTRLTVV.

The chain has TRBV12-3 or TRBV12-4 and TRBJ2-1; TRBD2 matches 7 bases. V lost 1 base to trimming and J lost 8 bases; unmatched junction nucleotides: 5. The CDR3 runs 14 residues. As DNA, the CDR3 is TGTGCCAGCAGTTTAGGGGGGGGTTGGGATGAGCAGTTCTTC. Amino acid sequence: CASSLGGGWDEQFF.

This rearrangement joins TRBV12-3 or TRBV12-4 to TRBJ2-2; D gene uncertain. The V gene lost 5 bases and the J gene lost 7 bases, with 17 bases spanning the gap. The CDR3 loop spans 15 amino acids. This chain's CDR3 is CASSQSRLNGGELFF. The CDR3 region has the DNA TGTGCCAGCAGTCAGTCCCGACTTAATGGCGGGGAGCTGTTTTTT.

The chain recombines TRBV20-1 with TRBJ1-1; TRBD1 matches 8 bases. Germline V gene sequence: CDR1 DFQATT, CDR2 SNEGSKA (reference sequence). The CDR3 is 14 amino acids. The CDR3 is CTAGVRGRNTEAFF. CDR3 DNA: TGCACCGCGGGTGTCAGGGGGCGGAACACTGAAGCTTTCTTT.

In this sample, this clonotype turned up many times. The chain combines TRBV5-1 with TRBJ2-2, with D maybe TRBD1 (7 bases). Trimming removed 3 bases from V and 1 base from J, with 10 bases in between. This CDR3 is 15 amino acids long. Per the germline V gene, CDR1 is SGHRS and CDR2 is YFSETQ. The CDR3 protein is CASSWGDRNTGELFF. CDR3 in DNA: TGCGCCAGCAGCTGGGGGGACAGGAACACCGGGGAGCTGTTTTTT.

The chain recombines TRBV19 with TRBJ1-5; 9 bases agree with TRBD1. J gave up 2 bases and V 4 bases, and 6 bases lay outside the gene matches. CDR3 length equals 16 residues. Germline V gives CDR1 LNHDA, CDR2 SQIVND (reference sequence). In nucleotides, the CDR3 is TGTGCCAGTAGTAAACAACGGGACAGGGGCAATCAGCCCCAGCATTTT. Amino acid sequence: CASSKQRDRGNQPQHF.

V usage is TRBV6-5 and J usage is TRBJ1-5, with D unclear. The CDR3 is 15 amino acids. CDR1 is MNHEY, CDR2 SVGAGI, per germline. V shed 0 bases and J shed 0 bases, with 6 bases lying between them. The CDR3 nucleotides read TGTGCCAGCAGTTACTCGGTCCCTAGCAATCAGCCCCAGCATTTT. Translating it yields CASSYSVPSNQPQHF.

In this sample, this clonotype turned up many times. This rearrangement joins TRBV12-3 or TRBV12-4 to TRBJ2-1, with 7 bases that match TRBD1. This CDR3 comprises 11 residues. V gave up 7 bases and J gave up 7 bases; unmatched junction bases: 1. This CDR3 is CASTRGNEQFF. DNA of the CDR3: TGTGCCAGCACCAGGGGGAATGAGCAGTTCTTC.

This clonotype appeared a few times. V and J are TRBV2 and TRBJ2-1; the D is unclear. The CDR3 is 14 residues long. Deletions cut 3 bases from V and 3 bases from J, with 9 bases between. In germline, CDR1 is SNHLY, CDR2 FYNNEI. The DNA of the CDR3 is TGTGCCAGCAGTGAGCGGCAGCTCTACAATGAGCAGTTCTTC. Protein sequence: CASSERQLYNEQFF.

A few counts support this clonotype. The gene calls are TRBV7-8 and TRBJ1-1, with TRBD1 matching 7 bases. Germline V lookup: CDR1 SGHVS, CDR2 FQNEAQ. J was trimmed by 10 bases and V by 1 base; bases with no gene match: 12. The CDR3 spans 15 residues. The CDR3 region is CASSLGLDRAHGAFF. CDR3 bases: TGTGCCAGCAGCTTAGGCCTCGACAGGGCCCATGGAGCTTTCTTT.

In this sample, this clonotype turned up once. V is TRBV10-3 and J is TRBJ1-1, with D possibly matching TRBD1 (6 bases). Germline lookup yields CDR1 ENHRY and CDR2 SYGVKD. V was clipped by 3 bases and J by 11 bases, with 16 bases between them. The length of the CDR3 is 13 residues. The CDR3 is CAISDQGQSVAFF. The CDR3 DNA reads TGTGCCATCAGTGACCAGGGGCAGTCGGTGGCTTTCTTT.

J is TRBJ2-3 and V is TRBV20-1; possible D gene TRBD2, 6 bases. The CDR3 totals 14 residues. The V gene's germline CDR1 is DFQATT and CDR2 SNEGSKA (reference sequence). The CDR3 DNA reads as TGCAGCGCCCTTTTGACTAGTCCGCCAGATACGCAGTATTTT. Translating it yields CSALLTSPPDTQYF.

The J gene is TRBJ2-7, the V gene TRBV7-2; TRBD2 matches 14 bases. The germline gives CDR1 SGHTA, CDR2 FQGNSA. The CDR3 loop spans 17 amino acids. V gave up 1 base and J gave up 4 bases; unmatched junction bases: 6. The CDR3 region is CASSLVGTSGGGYEQYF. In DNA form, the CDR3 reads TGTGCCAGCAGCTTAGTAGGGACTAGCGGGGGTGGATACGAGCAGTACTTC.

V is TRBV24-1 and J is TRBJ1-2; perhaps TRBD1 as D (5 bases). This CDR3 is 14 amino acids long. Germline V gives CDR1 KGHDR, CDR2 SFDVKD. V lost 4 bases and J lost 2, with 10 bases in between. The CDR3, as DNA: TGTGCCACCAGTGAGAGGGGACCCAACTATGGCTACACCTTC. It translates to CATSERGPNYGYTF.

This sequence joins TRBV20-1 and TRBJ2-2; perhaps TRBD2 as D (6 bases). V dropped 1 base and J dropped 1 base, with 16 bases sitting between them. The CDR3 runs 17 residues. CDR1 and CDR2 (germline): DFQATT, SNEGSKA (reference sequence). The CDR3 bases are TGCAGTGCTAGAGTGGGGTTTGGCGGGGAGAACACCGGGGAGCTGTTTTTT. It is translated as CSARVGFGGENTGELFF.

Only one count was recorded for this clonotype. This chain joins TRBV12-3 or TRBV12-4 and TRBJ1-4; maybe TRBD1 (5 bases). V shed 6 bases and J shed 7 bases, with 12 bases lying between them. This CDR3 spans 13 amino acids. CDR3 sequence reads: CASSPGTVEKLFF. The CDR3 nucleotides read TGTGCCAGCAGCCCCGGGACGGTTGAAAAACTGTTTTTT.

The chain's CDR3 is CASQTTGSNQPQHF. The DNA of the CDR3 is TGTGCCAGCCAAACGACAGGTAGCAATCAGCCCCAGCATTTT. The V call is TRBV12-3 or TRBV12-4, the J call TRBJ1-5, with D perhaps matching TRBD1 (6 bases). The V and J ends lost 8 bases and 0 bases respectively, with 11 bases between them. The CDR3 is 14 residues long.

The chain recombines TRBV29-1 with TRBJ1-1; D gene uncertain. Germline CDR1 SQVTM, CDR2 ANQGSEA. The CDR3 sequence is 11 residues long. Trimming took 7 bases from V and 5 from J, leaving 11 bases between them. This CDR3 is CSAVGGTEAFF. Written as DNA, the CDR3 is TGCAGCGCCGTCGGTGGTACTGAAGCTTTCTTT.